The rows below give T cell receptor beta chains drawn from one sample of a study of beta chain features in type 1 diabetes. The data were produced by immunoSEQ multiplex PCR, yet TCRdb's version contains in-frame clones alone and is incomplete. The repertoire holds fewer than 350,000 clones, with approximately 15% as singletons. The specimen was naive CD4+ T cells from blood. These receptors were taken from a man between 18 and 35 years old with type 1 diabetes. The CDR3 runs from the conserved cysteine through the conserved F or W. D genes are given only for firm matches. Not all rows give a size; the values are once, few, many and, for expanded clones, a class.

size | J | V | D | DNA | CDR3
few | TRBJ2-7 | TRBV5-1 | NA | TGCGCCAGCAGCGTCCTCCAGGGTAAAAACTACGAGCAGTACTTC | CASSVLQGKNYEQYF
NA | TRBJ2-2 | TRBV19 | NA | TGTGCCAGTAGTATCCGACCCCCAGGTTCTTACACCGGGGAGCTGTTTTTT | CASSIRPPGSYTGELFF
few | TRBJ2-7 | TRBV7-2 | NA | TGTGCCAGCAGCTCCGACAGGTTAACCTACGAGCAGTACTTC | CASSSDRLTYEQYF
few | TRBJ2-7 | TRBV21-1 | NA | TGTGCCAACCTCTACCCGGGGGCCTACGAGCAGTACTTC | CANLYPGAYEQYF
NA | TRBJ2-7 | TRBV11-2 | NA | TGTGCCAGCAGCACCCGACTGCTGGTCGGACACTACGAGCAGTACTTC | CASSTRLLVGHYEQYF
few | TRBJ2-2 | TRBV5-4 | NA | TGTGCCAGCAGCTTGGGACAGGAGGTCACCGGGGAGCTGTTTTTT | CASSLGQEVTGELFF
NA | TRBJ2-1 | TRBV28 | NA | TGTGCCAGCAGTTTAGTGACTGGCCTTGTCTACAATGAGCAGTTCTTC | CASSLVTGLVYNEQFF
NA | TRBJ1-4 | TRBV15 | NA | TGTGCCACCAGCAGTGTGAGGGGGGAAAAACTGTTTTTT | CATSSVRGEKLFF
NA | TRBJ2-5 | TRBV5-4 | NA | TGTGCCAGCAGCTTAAGAGGGAGAGTAGAAGAGACCCAGTACTTC | CASSLRGRVEETQYF
NA | TRBJ2-1 | TRBV12-5 | TRBD2 | TGTGCTAGTGGTTGGGGACTAGCGGGGGGCGATGAGCAGTTCTTC | CASGWGLAGGDEQFF
NA | TRBJ1-1 | TRBV19 | NA | TGTGCCAGTAGTATGCTTCAGGGATTAAACACTGAAGCTTTCTTT | CASSMLQGLNTEAFF
NA | TRBJ2-1 | TRBV11-2 | NA | TGTGCCAGCAGCGGAGCGGGTACTTACAATGAGCAGTTCTTC | CASSGAGTYNEQFF
NA | TRBJ2-3 | TRBV7-9 | TRBD1 | TGTGCCAGCAGCCCGGGACAGGGGGCGGCAGATACGCAGTATTTT | CASSPGQGAADTQYF
few | TRBJ2-4 | TRBV6-9 | NA | TGTGCCAGCAGTTTTGGACATTCATGTTTCGACATTCAGTACTTC | CASSFGHSCFDIQYF
few | TRBJ2-2 | TRBV7-2 | NA | TGTGCCAGCAGCTTAGTCTGGAACACCGGGGAGCTGTTTTTT | CASSLVWNTGELFF
NA | TRBJ2-3 | TRBV5-1 | TRBD2 | TGCGCCAGCAGCTTGGGTTCTAGCGGGACCCTGGATACGCAGTATTTT | CASSLGSSGTLDTQYF
NA | TRBJ2-7 | TRBV18 | NA | TGTGCCAGCTCACAGAACCTGGAGGCGTGGGACGAGCAGTACTTC | CASSQNLEAWDEQYF
NA | TRBJ2-7 | TRBV6-5 | NA | TGTGCCAGCAGTTATTCTGGGGAGCCCGCCTACGAGCAGTACTTC | CASSYSGEPAYEQYF
NA | TRBJ2-7 | TRBV28 | NA | TGTGCCAGCAGTTTTCCTAGCAGTCTCTACGAGCAGTACTTC | CASSFPSSLYEQYF
few | TRBJ2-5 | TRBV10-3 | NA | TGTGCCATCAGTGATTTGAGGCGCAACCAAGAGACCCAGTACTTC | CAISDLRRNQETQYF
NA | TRBJ1-1 | TRBV9 | TRBD1 | TGTGCCAGCAGCGCCCGGACAGGAGAGAACACTGAAGCTTTCTTT | CASSARTGENTEAFF
few | TRBJ2-3 | TRBV5-1 | NA | TGCGCCAGCAGCCCGTTAGGACTTGGTACGCAGTATTTT | CASSPLGLGTQYF